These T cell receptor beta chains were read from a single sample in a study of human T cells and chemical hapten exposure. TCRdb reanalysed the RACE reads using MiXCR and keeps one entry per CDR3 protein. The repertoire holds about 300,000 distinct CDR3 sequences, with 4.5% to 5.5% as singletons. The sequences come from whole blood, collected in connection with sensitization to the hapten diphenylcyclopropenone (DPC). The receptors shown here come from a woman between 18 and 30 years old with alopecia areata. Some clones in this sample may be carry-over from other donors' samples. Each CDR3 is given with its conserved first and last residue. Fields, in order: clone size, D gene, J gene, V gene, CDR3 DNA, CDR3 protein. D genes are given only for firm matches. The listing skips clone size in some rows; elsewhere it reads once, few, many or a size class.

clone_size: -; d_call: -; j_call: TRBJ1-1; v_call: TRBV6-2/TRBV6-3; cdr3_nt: TGTGCCAGCAGTAGGGGAGGGTTTGGAAACACTGAAGCTTTCTTT; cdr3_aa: CASSRGGFGNTEAFF
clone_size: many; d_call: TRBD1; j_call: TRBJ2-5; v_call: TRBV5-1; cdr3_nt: TGCGCCAGCAGCAAAGACAGGGGTGGTCAGACCCAGTACTTC; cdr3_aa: CASSKDRGGQTQYF
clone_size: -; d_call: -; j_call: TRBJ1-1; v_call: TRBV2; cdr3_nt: TGTGCCAGCAGTGAATCGGGCAGGCCGAACACTGAAGCTTTCTTT; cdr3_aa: CASSESGRPNTEAFF
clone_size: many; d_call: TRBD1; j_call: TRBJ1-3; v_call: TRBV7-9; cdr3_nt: TGTGCCAACCAAGCGGGACAGAGCTCTGGAAACACCATATATTTT; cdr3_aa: CANQAGQSSGNTIYF
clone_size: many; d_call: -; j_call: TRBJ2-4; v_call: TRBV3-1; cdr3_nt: TGTGCCCACCCCCGGGGCCGGGACATTTTAGCCAAAAACATTCAGTACTTC; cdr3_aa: CAHPRGRDILAKNIQYF
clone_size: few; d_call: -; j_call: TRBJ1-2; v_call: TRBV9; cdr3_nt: TGTGCCAGCAGCGTAGGTGGCGGATACTATGGCTACACCTTC; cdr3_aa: CASSVGGGYYGYTF
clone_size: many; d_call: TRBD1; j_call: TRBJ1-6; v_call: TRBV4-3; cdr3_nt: TGCGCCAGCAGCCAACCGGGGACAGGGCGGTCACCCCTCCACTTT; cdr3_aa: CASSQPGTGRSPLHF
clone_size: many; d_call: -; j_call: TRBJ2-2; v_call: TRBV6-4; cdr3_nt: TGTGCCAGCAGTGTCGATGGGGAAGACGGGGAGCTGTTTTTT; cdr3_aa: CASSVDGEDGELFF
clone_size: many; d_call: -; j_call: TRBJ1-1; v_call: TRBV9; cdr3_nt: TGTGCCAGCAGCGTAGCTGGTCCGCAGAACACTGAAGCTTTCTTT; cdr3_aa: CASSVAGPQNTEAFF
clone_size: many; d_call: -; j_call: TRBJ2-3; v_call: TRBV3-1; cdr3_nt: TGTGCCAGCAGCCAAGTTAGGTCAGATACGCAGTATTTT; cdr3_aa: CASSQVRSDTQYF
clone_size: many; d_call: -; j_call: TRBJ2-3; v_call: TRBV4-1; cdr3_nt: TGCGCCAGCAGCCAAAAGGGGATGAGCACAGATACGCAGTATTTT; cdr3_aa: CASSQKGMSTDTQYF
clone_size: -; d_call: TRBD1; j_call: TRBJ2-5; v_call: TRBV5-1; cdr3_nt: TGCGCCAGCAGCAGGACAGGGGACGAGTACCAAGAGACCCAGTACTTC; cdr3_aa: CASSRTGDEYQETQYF
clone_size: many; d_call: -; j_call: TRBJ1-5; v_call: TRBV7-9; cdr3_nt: TGTGCCAGCAGCTTACAGGGTGGGCGGCCCCAGCATTTT; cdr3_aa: CASSLQGGRPQHF
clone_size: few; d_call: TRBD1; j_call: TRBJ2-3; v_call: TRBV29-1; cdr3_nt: TGCAGCGTTCGTTCTGACAGGGGGCTGAGAGATACGCAGTATTTT; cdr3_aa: CSVRSDRGLRDTQYF
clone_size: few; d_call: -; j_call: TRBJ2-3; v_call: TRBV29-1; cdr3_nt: TGCAGCGTGGGTCCGTACGGTCCGCCCACAGATACGCAGTATTTT; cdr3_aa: CSVGPYGPPTDTQYF
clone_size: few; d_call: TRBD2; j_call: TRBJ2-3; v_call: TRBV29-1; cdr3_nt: TGCAGCGTCCGAACCCTAAGCGGGGGGGCTACAGATACGCAGTATTTT; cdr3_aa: CSVRTLSGGATDTQYF
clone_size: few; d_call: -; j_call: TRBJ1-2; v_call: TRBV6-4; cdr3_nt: TGTGCCAGCAGTGACGTGGCAGGGGCGGGTGGCTACACCTTC; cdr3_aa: CASSDVAGAGGYTF